The 10 T cell receptor beta chains given below trace back to one sample, sequenced in a study of cytotoxic CD8 clonotypes in ibrutinib-treated CLL. The protocol was immunoSEQ multiplex PCR, while the TCRdb copy is restricted to in-frame clones and leaves out a portion. The sample has 40,000 to 50,000 clones, 50% to 65% seen once. Source: PBMCs, taken after 24 months of ibrutinib treatment. Every receptor here comes from a human donor with chronic lymphocytic leukemia.

The V and J genes are TRBV5-6 and TRBJ1-6, with 8 positions matching TRBD1. The length of the CDR3 is 15 residues. Germline V gene sequence: CDR1 SGHDT, CDR2 YYEEEE. Trimming took 0 bases from V and 6 from J; bases not matched to a gene: 2. CDR3 nucleotides: TGTGCCAGCAGCTTGGACAGGGGGGCTAATTCACCCCTCCACTTT. Residues: CASSLDRGANSPLHF.

The chain recombines TRBV25-1 with TRBJ2-3; maybe TRBD2 (6 bases). V gave up 10 bases and J gave up 6 bases, with 17 bases separating them. Germline V gene lookup returns CDR1 MGHDK and CDR2 SYGVNS. This CDR3 is built from 13 residues. The CDR3 DNA is TGTGCCACCCAGAAGACTAGTAGTGATACGCAGTATTTT. Encoded protein: CATQKTSSDTQYF.

This clone was counted a few times. This chain joins TRBV27 and TRBJ1-1; D unclear. The V gene's germline CDR1 is MNHEY and CDR2 SMNVEV (reference sequence). The CDR3 has 11 residues. The V end was cut by 10 bases, the J end by 1 base, with 7 bases between. This chain's CDR3 is CATQENTEAFF. The CDR3 DNA reads as TGTGCCACGCAGGAGAACACTGAAGCTTTCTTT.

The chain links TRBV6-1 to TRBJ2-7, with D uncertain. V was cut by 3 bases and J by 11 bases, with 5 bases left in between. Per germline, CDR1 MNHNS and CDR2 SASEGT. There are 9 residues in the CDR3. Here the CDR3 DNA reads TGTGCCAGCAGTGACAAGGAGTACTTC. Protein product: CASSDKEYF.

This chain connects TRBV15 to TRBJ2-2; 10 positions match TRBD1. Germline lookup yields CDR1 LNHNV and CDR2 YYDKDF (reference sequence). The CDR3 runs 16 residues. The V and J ends lost 9 bases and 3 bases, in that order; junction bases with no gene match: 10. The CDR3 reads CATRGHGTGDTGELFF. The CDR3 DNA reads as TGTGCCACTCGGGGCCACGGGACAGGGGACACCGGGGAGCTGTTTTTT.

Only one count was recorded for this clone. DNA of the CDR3: TGTGCCAGTAGTACTCTCTTAGGACTAGCGGGGCTCACAGATACGCAGTATTTT. Amino acid sequence: CASSTLLGLAGLTDTQYF. The V call is TRBV19, the J call TRBJ2-3; 12 bases fit TRBD2. The J segment lost 2 bases and the V segment lost 4 bases, leaving 10 bases of the junction unmatched. The CDR3 contains 18 residues. Germline V CDR1 and CDR2: LNHDA, SQIVND (reference sequence).

The chain couples TRBV5-1 to TRBJ2-2; D is possibly TRBD1 (6 bases). This CDR3 spans 15 amino acids. Germline CDR1 and CDR2: SGHRS and YFSETQ. The V end lost 3 bases, the J end lost 1 base, and 10 bases lay between the germline ends. CDR3 region: CASSWTVVNTGELFF. CDR3 sequence (DNA): TGCGCCAGCAGCTGGACAGTAGTGAACACCGGGGAGCTGTTTTTT.

The chain is built from TRBV19 and TRBJ1-2; D is possibly TRBD1 (6 bases). V lost 7 bases and J 8 bases, leaving 17 bases between the germline ends. The CDR3 totals 13 residues. Germline V lookup: CDR1 LNHDA, CDR2 SQIVND (reference sequence). The CDR3 sequence is CASTRGGELGYTF. In DNA form, the CDR3 reads TGTGCCAGTACCCGAGGGGGGGAATTGGGCTACACCTTC.

CDR3 protein: CATSRDVMGRALDTEAFF. The DNA of the CDR3 is TGTGCCACCAGCAGAGATGTGATGGGTAGGGCTCTCGACACTGAAGCTTTCTTT. This rearrangement joins TRBV15 to TRBJ1-1, with D uncertain. V lost 0 bases, J lost 3 bases, and 20 bases lay in between. Germline lookup yields CDR1 LNHNV and CDR2 YYDKDF (reference sequence). The CDR3 spans 18 residues.

This rearrangement joins TRBV5-6 to TRBJ1-2, with D possibly matching TRBD1 (5 bases). Trimming pared 2 bases from V and 3 bases from J, leaving 14 bases between. The CDR3 runs to 15 residues. CDR1 and CDR2 (germline): SGHDT, YYEEEE. CDR3 bases: TGTGCCAGCAGCTTCATGGATGGGGCCGACTATGGCTACACCTTC. It is translated as CASSFMDGADYGYTF.